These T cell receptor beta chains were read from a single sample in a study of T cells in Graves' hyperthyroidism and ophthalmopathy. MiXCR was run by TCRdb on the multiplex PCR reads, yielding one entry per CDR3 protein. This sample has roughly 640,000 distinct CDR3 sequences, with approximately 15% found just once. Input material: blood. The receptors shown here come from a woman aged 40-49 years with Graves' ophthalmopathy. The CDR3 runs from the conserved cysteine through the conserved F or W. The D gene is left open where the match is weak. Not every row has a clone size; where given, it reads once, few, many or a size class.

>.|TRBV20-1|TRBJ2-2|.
CSARAVVAETGELFF
TGCAGTGCTAGAGCGGTAGTAGCGGAAACCGGGGAGCTGTTTTTT
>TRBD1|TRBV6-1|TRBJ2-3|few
CATHGDRGFTDTQYF
TGTGCCACCCATGGGGACAGGGGATTCACAGATACGCAGTATTTT
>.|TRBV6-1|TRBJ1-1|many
CASTSQGWGTEAFF
TGTGCCAGCACGAGCCAGGGGTGGGGCACTGAAGCTTTCTTT
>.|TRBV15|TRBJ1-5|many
CATSRGGANQPQHF
TGTGCCACCAGCAGAGGGGGGGCGAATCAGCCCCAGCATTTT
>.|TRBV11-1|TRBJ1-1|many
CASSLDGYTEAFF
TGTGCCAGCAGCTTAGACGGGTACACTGAAGCTTTCTTT
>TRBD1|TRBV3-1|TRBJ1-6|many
CASSQEGTGDSPLHF
TGTGCCAGCAGCCAAGAAGGGACAGGGGATTCACCCCTCCACTTT
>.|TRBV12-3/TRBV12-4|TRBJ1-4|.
CASSKDSEKLFF
TGTGCCAGCAGTAAGGACAGCGAAAAACTGTTTTTT
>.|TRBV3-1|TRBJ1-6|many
CASSQVDRNSPLHF
TGTGCCAGCAGCCAAGTGGACAGAAATTCACCCCTCCACTTT
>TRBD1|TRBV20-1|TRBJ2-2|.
CSAGQVNTGELFF
TGCAGCGCCGGACAGGTCAACACCGGGGAGCTGTTTTTT
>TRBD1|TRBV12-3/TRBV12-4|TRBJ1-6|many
CASSQLSGTGGRNSPLHF
TGTGCCAGCAGTCAGTTGTCCGGGACAGGGGGCCGAAATTCACCCCTCCACTTT
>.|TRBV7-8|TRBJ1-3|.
CASSLQQTGNTIYF
TGTGCCAGCAGCTTGCAACAGACTGGAAACACCATATATTTT
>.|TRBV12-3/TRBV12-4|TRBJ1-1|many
CASSLGHGRENTEAFF
TGTGCCAGCAGTTTAGGGCATGGCAGAGAGAACACTGAAGCTTTCTTT
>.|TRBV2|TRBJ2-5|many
CASNYQETQYF
TGTGCCAGCAATTACCAAGAGACCCAGTACTTC
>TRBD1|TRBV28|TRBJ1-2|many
CASTSGQGALNYGYTF
TGTGCCAGCACCTCAGGACAGGGGGCTCTAAACTATGGCTACACCTTC
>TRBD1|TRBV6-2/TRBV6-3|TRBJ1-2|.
CASSSTPGQGLSYGYTF
TGTGCCAGCAGTTCAACTCCGGGACAGGGGTTGAGCTATGGCTACACCTTC
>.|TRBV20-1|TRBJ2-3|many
CSARDPSLADTQYF
TGCAGTGCTAGAGATCCATCCTTGGCAGATACGCAGTATTTT
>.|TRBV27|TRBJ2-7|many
CASSLVPGLTYEQYF
TGTGCCAGCAGTTTAGTTCCAGGCCTAACCTACGAGCAGTACTTC